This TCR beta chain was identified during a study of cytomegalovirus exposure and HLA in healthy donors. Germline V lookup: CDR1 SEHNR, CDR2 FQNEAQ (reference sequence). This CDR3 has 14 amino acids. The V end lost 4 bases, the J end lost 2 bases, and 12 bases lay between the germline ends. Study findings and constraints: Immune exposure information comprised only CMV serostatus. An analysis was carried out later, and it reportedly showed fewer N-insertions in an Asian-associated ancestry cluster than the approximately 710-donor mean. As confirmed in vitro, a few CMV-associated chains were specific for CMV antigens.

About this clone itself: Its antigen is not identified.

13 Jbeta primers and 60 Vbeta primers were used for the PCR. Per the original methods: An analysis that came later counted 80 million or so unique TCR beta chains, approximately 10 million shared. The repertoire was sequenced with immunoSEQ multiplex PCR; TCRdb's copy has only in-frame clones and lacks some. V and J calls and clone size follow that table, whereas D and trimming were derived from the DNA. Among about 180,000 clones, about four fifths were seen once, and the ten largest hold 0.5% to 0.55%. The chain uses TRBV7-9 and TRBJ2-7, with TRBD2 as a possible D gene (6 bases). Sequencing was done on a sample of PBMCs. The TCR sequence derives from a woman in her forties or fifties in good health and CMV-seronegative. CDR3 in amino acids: CASSSGTGPYEQYF. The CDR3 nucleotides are TGTGCCAGCAGCTCGGGGACTGGTCCCTACGAGCAGTACTTC. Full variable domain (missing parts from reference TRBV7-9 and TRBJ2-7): DTGVSQNPRHKITKRGQNVTFRCDPISEHNRLYWYRQTLGQGPEFLTYFQNEAQLEKSRLLSDRFSAERPKGSFSTLEIQRTEQGDSAMYLCASSSGTGPYEQYFGPGTRLTVT.